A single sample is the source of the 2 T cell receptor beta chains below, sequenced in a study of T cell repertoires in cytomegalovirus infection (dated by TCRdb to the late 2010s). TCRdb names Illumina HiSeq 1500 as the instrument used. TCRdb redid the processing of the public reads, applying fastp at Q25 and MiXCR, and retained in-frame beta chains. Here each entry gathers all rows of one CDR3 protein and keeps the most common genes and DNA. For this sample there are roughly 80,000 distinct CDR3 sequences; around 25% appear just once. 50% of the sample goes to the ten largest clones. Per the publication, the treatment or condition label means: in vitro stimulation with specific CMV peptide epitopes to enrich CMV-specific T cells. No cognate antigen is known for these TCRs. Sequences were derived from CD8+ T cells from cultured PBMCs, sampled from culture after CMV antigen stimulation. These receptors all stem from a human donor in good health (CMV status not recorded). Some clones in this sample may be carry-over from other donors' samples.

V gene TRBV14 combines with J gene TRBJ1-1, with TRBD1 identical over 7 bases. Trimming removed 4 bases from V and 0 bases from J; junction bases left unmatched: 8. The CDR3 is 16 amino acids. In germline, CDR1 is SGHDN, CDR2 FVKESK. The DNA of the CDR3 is TGTGCCAGCAGCCGAACAGGGGCGCCGATGAACACTGAAGCTTTCTTT. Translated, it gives CASSRTGAPMNTEAFF.

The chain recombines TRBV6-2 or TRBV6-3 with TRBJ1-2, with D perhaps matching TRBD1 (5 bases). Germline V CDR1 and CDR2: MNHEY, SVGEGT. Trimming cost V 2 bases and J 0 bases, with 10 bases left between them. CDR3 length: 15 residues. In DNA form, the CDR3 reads TGTGCCAGCAGTTACGGGGCACCGGCTAACTATGGCTACACCTTC. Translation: CASSYGAPANYGYTF.